The 32 T cell receptor beta chains below were found in one sample sequenced in a study of human T cells and chemical hapten exposure (TCRdb year 2021). The library relied on RACE. For sequencing, a NextSeq 500 was employed. The public reads were reprocessed in TCRdb via fastp at Q25 and MiXCR, keeping in-frame beta chains. Under each unique CDR3 protein, matching rows form one entry showing the most common genes and DNA. Counted in this sample were more than 75,000 distinct CDR3 sequences; 7% to 9% of them appeared once. The ten most abundant clones make up less than 2% of the sample. The time point label here, explained by the study, means: healthy volunteer bleed at 6 weeks. Total RNA was extracted from unfractionated whole blood collected in Tempus Blood RNA tubes. Sequencing input: whole blood. The receptors were sampled from a male donor in good health. Some clones in this sample may be carry-over from other donors' samples.

This clonotype was seen a handful of times. The genes are TRBV3-1 and TRBJ1-1, with D perhaps TRBD1 (6 bases). The CDR3 runs 14 residues. Trimming removed 4 bases from V and 1 base from J, with 10 bases in between. CDR1 and CDR2 (germline): LGHDT, YNNKEL (reference sequence). This CDR3 is CASSPTGANTEAFF. The CDR3 bases are TGTGCCAGCAGCCCGACAGGAGCGAACACTGAAGCTTTCTTT.

J is TRBJ2-3 and V is TRBV12-3 or TRBV12-4, with a weak D call TRBD2 (6 bases). V dropped 6 bases and J dropped 0 bases, with 16 bases sitting between them. The length of the CDR3 is 16 residues. The CDR3 nucleotides are TGTGCCAGCAGCCGCGGGGTAGCGGCCAGCACAGATACGCAGTATTTT. Translating gives CASSRGVAASTDTQYF.

This clonotype has just a few counts. The chain uses TRBV20-1 and TRBJ1-5; 7 bases match TRBD1. Germline CDR1 reads DFQATT; CDR2 reads SNEGSKA (reference sequence). Germline trimming cut 2 bases from V and 3 bases from J; bases unmatched to any gene: 13. The CDR3 is 17 amino acids. The CDR3 DNA reads TGCAGTGCTAGACCCCGGACAGGCTACAGCCTCAATCAGCCCCAGCATTTT. Its translation is CSARPRTGYSLNQPQHF.

A few counts support this clonotype. This chain uses TRBV6-5 with TRBJ1-5; TRBD1 matches at 7 bases. Germline lookup yields CDR1 MNHEY and CDR2 SVGAGI. The CDR3 sequence is 17 residues long. Trimming removed 4 bases from V and 0 bases from J; junction bases left unmatched: 9. CDR3 sequence: CASSSIRTGYSNQPQHF. As DNA, the CDR3 is TGTGCCAGCAGTTCCATTAGGACAGGCTATAGCAATCAGCCCCAGCATTTT.

The table lists this clonotype with a few counts. The chain couples TRBV29-1 to TRBJ2-7; D possibly corresponds to TRBD1 (5 bases). The CDR3 extends over 11 amino acids. V lost 5 bases and J lost 5, with 10 bases in between. Germline values: CDR1 SQVTM, CDR2 ANQGSEA. CDR3 coding DNA: TGCAGCGTTCGTACAGGTCACGAGCAGTACTTC. Its translation is CSVRTGHEQYF.

This clonotype was observed at least ten times. This sequence joins TRBV7-2 and TRBJ2-5, with no clear D. Germline V gene lookup returns CDR1 SGHTA and CDR2 FQGNSA. This CDR3 region has 11 residues. Trimming removed 4 bases from V and 5 bases from J, with 5 bases in between. CDR3: CASSSSETQYF. The CDR3, as DNA: TGTGCCAGCAGCTCATCGGAGACCCAGTACTTC.

The V call is TRBV6-6, the J call TRBJ1-1; no clear D gene. The germline V and J ends were trimmed by 4 bases and 1 base, with 7 bases remaining between them. Germline values: CDR1 MNHNY, CDR2 SVGAGI (reference sequence). The CDR3 sequence is 13 residues long. The CDR3 sequence is CASSSGRNTEAFF. Written as DNA, the CDR3 is TGTGCCAGCAGTTCTGGCAGGAACACTGAAGCTTTCTTT.

The rearrangement uses TRBV7-9 and TRBJ2-5; TRBD1 matches 8 bases. V gave up 0 bases and J gave up 4 bases; unmatched junction bases: 4. This CDR3 is 15 amino acids long. Germline CDR1 and CDR2: SEHNR and FQNEAQ (reference sequence). CDR3 nucleotide sequence: TGTGCCAGCAGCTTAGCAAACACAGGGGGAGAGACCCAGTACTTC. Translation: CASSLANTGGETQYF.

V usage is TRBV5-4 and J usage is TRBJ2-7, with TRBD2 matching over 7 bases. Germline V gene data show CDR1 as SGHNT and CDR2 as YYREEE (reference sequence). Trimming removed 2 bases from V and 3 bases from J; junction bases left unmatched: 5. The CDR3 extends over 14 amino acids. CDR3 in amino acids: CASSFAGDLYEQYF. DNA for the CDR3: TGTGCCAGCAGCTTTGCGGGAGACCTCTACGAGCAGTACTTC.

The V gene is TRBV7-8, the J gene TRBJ1-6, with 7 nucleotides matching TRBD1. The V gene's germline CDR1 is SGHVS and CDR2 FQNEAQ. Losses at the gene ends were 3 bases for V and 5 bases for J; bases not matched to a gene: 1. This CDR3 is 14 amino acids long. The CDR3 DNA sequence: TGTGCCAGCAGCTTGGGGACAGATAATTCACCCCTCCACTTT. Encoded protein: CASSLGTDNSPLHF.

This clonotype has more than one count but fewer than ten. The V gene is TRBV7-8, the J gene TRBJ2-5, with TRBD1 matching over 7 bases. Looked up from germline, CDR1 is SGHVS and CDR2 is FQNEAQ. There are 21 residues in the CDR3. V lost 1 base and J lost 1; bases outside the gene matches: 21. CDR3 amino acids: CASSLEASTGTIPGSQETQYF. In DNA form, the CDR3 reads TGTGCCAGCAGCTTAGAGGCGTCGACAGGGACCATCCCGGGGAGCCAAGAGACCCAGTACTTC.

Many counts were recorded for this clonotype. The genes are TRBV6-4 and TRBJ2-2; tentative D call: TRBD2 (6 bases). The CDR3 loop spans 15 amino acids. Trimming took off 3 bases at V and 5 bases at J, with 13 bases between the two ends. Germline V CDR1 and CDR2: MRHNA, SNTAGT. The CDR3 DNA follows: TGTGCCAGCAGTGAATCCGGGGGAGGAACCGGGGAGCTGTTTTTT. It specifies CASSESGGGTGELFF.

CDR3 protein: CASSVGLRGGTDTQYF. In DNA, the CDR3 is TGTGCCAGCAGCGTAGGCTTGCGAGGGGGTACAGATACGCAGTATTTT. The chain has TRBV9 and TRBJ2-3; the D gene is possibly TRBD1 (6 bases). V lost 0 bases to trimming and J lost 3 bases, with 14 bases between them. CDR3 length: 16 residues. CDR1 is SGDLS and CDR2 is YYNGEE in the germline V gene.

This clonotype has a count of ten or more. The J gene is TRBJ1-1, the V gene TRBV4-3; the D is unclear. This CDR3 is built from 16 residues. Trimming took 0 bases from V and 0 from J, leaving 11 bases between them. CDR1 and CDR2 (germline): LGHNA, YSLEER. The CDR3 region has the DNA TGCGCCAGCAGCCAAGATATCCCGAGCATGAACACTGAAGCTTTCTTT. As protein: CASSQDIPSMNTEAFF.

This clonotype occurred a few times. The gene calls are TRBV18 and TRBJ2-7, with a weak D call TRBD2 (6 bases). This CDR3 is built from 14 residues. Trimming removed 0 bases at V and 4 bases at J, with 10 bases between. The germline V gene encodes CDR1 KGHSH and CDR2 LQKENI. The CDR3 bases are TGTGCCAGCTCACCACCTGGGACTGCTTACGAGCAGTACTTC. It encodes CASSPPGTAYEQYF.

This clonotype was counted a few times. This chain uses TRBV29-1 with TRBJ2-7; perhaps TRBD1 as D (6 bases). V was trimmed by 6 bases and J by 3 bases, leaving 12 bases between them. The CDR3 has 12 amino acids. From germline, CDR1 is SQVTM and CDR2 ANQGSEA. The CDR3 here is CSVTTGYYEQYF. Written as DNA, the CDR3 is TGCAGCGTGACTACAGGGTACTACGAGCAGTACTTC.

This clonotype was counted only a few times. This chain links TRBV6-4 with TRBJ2-3; D possibly corresponds to TRBD2 (6 bases). V was shortened by 2 bases and J by 2 bases, with 8 bases between the two germline ends. This CDR3 has 14 amino acids. CDR1 is MRHNA, CDR2 SNTAGT, per germline. In DNA form, the CDR3 reads TGTGCCAGCAGTGACCGGGGGTTCACAGATACGCAGTATTTT. As protein: CASSDRGFTDTQYF.

This clonotype was seen a few times. The chain employs TRBV14 and TRBJ2-3; D is ambiguous. Germline V gene data show CDR1 as SGHDN and CDR2 as FVKESK. The V end was cut by 8 bases, the J end by 7 bases, with 7 bases between. The CDR3 has 10 residues. The CDR3: CASGSYTQYF. CDR3 nucleotide sequence: TGTGCCAGCGGCTCGTATACGCAGTATTTT.

This clonotype was seen only a few times. This chain uses TRBV7-9 with TRBJ2-5; D gene ambiguous. This CDR3 region has 13 residues. Trimming pared 2 bases from V and 2 bases from J, leaving 6 bases between. Germline CDR1 SEHNR, CDR2 FQNEAQ (reference sequence). The CDR3 coding sequence is TGTGCCAGCAGCTTATCCAGACAAGAGACCCAGTACTTC. Encoded protein: CASSLSRQETQYF.

The chain uses TRBV7-8 and TRBJ1-1; 7 positions agree with TRBD1. This CDR3 is 17 amino acids long. The germline gives CDR1 SGHVS, CDR2 FQNEAQ. V shed 0 bases and J 4 bases; nucleotides not matched to a gene: 11. CDR3 sequence: CASSLAWLESGGTEAFF. The DNA for the CDR3 is TGTGCCAGCAGCTTAGCCTGGTTAGAGTCAGGGGGCACTGAAGCTTTCTTT.

This clonotype appeared once. The chain links TRBV3-1 to TRBJ2-7; 8 nucleotides line up with TRBD1. The CDR3 spans 15 residues. V shed 4 bases, J shed 8 bases, and the junction held 13 bases outside the gene matches. CDR1 LGHDT and CDR2 YNNKEL come from the germline V gene (reference sequence). The CDR3 DNA is TGTGCCAGCAGCCCTAGAAACAGGGGGGCGTACCAGCAGTACTTC. It encodes CASSPRNRGAYQQYF.

This clonotype was seen repeatedly, ten times or more. This chain uses TRBV5-1 with TRBJ2-3; 9 nucleotides align to TRBD1. This CDR3 contains 14 residues. Trimming took 3 bases from V and 1 from J; bases not matched to a gene: 0. CDR1 and CDR2 from the germline V gene are SGHRS and YFSETQ. This CDR3 reads CASSWTGGTDTQYF. The CDR3 coding sequence is TGCGCCAGCAGCTGGACAGGGGGCACAGATACGCAGTATTTT.

The chain is built from TRBV10-3 and TRBJ2-7; 14 bases line up with TRBD2. The V segment lost 0 bases and the J segment 4 bases; nucleotides outside the gene matches: 2. The CDR3 is 16 amino acids. CDR1 and CDR2 from the germline V gene are ENHRY and SYGVKD. CDR3 nucleotide sequence: TGTGCCATCAGTGAGTCGTGGACTAGCGGGAGGTACGAGCAGTACTTC. Encoded protein: CAISESWTSGRYEQYF.

This clonotype was observed a handful of times. CDR3 DNA: TGTGCCAGCAGCCAAAGTACGCGCGGGGAGCTGTTTTTT. Translation: CASSQSTRGELFF. The chain combines TRBV3-1 with TRBJ2-2; no firm D call. V gave up 2 bases and J gave up 7 bases, with 8 bases separating them. This CDR3 spans 13 amino acids. The germline V gene has CDR1 LGHDT and CDR2 YNNKEL (reference sequence).

At least ten counts were recorded for this clonotype. The V gene is TRBV12-3 or TRBV12-4, the J gene TRBJ1-4; TRBD1 might be the D (5 bases). The length of the CDR3 is 17 residues. The V gene lost 1 base and the J gene lost 0 bases, with 12 bases spanning the gap. CDR3 sequence: CASSLGTGLSTNEKLFF. The CDR3 bases are TGTGCCAGCAGTTTAGGCACGGGACTCTCAACTAATGAAAAACTGTTTTTT.

The chain links TRBV29-1 to TRBJ2-3, with D possibly being TRBD1 (5 bases). V dropped 3 bases and J dropped 5 bases, with 9 bases sitting between them. CDR3 length: 12 residues. The germline V gene has CDR1 SQVTM and CDR2 ANQGSEA. Here the CDR3 DNA reads TGCAGCGTTGACAGGGCCGGAGATACGCAGTATTTT. It specifies CSVDRAGDTQYF.

There are a few counts of this clonotype. The chain has TRBV11-2 and TRBJ1-1, with D tentatively TRBD1 (5 bases). Germline CDR1 and CDR2: SGHAT and FQNNGV. Trimming stripped 5 bases from V and 0 bases from J, with 19 bases between. The CDR3 runs 17 residues. The CDR3 region is CASSLGHWQHLNTEAFF. In nucleotides, the CDR3 is TGTGCCAGCAGCCTTGGACATTGGCAACATTTGAACACTGAAGCTTTCTTT. Together with reference TRBV11-2 and TRBJ1-1, the CDR3 gives the full variable domain: EAGVAQSPRYKIIEKRQSVAFWCNPISGHATLYWYQQILGQGPKLLIQFQNNGVVDDSQLPKDRFSAERLKGVDSTLKIQPAKLEDSAVYLCASSLGHWQHLNTEAFFGQGTRLTVV.

The table lists this clonotype with a few counts. The rearrangement joins TRBV12-3 or TRBV12-4 to TRBJ1-6, with unresolved D. The CDR3 runs 14 residues. V was shortened by 6 bases and J by 5 bases, with 11 bases between the two germline ends. The CDR3 DNA sequence: TGTGCCAGCAGGCCCGTGGTCGATAATTCACCCCTCCACTTT. Translated, it gives CASRPVVDNSPLHF.

The V gene is TRBV12-3 or TRBV12-4, the J gene TRBJ2-7; 9 bases are a match to TRBD1. The V and J ends lost 1 base and 2 bases, in that order; junction bases with no gene match: 12. The CDR3 spans 18 residues. Here the CDR3 reads CASSLGGQGLIITYEQYF. The CDR3 region has the DNA TGTGCCAGCAGTTTAGGGGGACAGGGTCTCATTATCACCTACGAGCAGTACTTC.

The chain has TRBV7-2 and TRBJ2-1; TRBD2 matches 8 bases. The CDR3 loop spans 15 amino acids. From germline, CDR1 is SGHTA and CDR2 FQGNSA. The ends lost 5 bases at V and 5 bases at J; junction bases unmatched: 8. The CDR3 DNA is TGTGCCAGCAGCCCGACGGGACTAGGTAACAATGAGCAGTTCTTC. Protein: CASSPTGLGNNEQFF.

This clonotype was recorded a few times. The chain joins TRBV18 to TRBJ2-5; D is tentatively TRBD1 or TRBD2 (6 bases each). V was trimmed by 4 bases and J by 4 bases, leaving 10 bases between them. The length of the CDR3 is 13 residues. Germline V CDR1 and CDR2: KGHSH, LQKENI. CDR3 in DNA: TGTGCCAGCTCACTACAGGGAGGAGAGACCCAGTACTTC. Translating it yields CASSLQGGETQYF.

This clonotype was recorded a few times. This chain links TRBV7-2 with TRBJ1-5; maybe TRBD1 (6 bases). CDR1 is SGHTA and CDR2 is FQGNSA in the germline V gene. The CDR3 runs to 16 residues. With 5 bases removed from V and 1 base from J, the gap between germline ends came to 15 bases. CDR3 in amino acids: CASSLITGYSNQPQHF. The CDR3 nucleotides are TGTGCCAGCAGCCTTATCACAGGGTACAGCAATCAGCCCCAGCATTTT.